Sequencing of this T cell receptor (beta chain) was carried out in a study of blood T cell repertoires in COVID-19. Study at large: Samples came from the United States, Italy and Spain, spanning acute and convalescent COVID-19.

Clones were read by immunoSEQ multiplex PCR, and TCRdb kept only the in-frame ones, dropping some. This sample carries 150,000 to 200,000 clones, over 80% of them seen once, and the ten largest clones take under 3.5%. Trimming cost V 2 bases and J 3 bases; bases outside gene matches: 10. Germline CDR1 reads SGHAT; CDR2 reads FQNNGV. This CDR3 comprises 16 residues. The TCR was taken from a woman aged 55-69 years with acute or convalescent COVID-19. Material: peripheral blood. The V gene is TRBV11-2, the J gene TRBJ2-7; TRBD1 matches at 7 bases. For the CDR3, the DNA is TGTGCCAGCAGCTTACGAGACAGGGTCGAGGGCTACGAGCAGTACTTC. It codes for CASSLRDRVEGYEQYF.